The clone carrying this TCR beta chain was counted between two and nine times. The germline CDR1 and CDR2 sequences are MDHEN and SYDVKM. This CDR3 is built from 14 residues. V gave up 1 base and J gave up 4 bases, with 8 bases separating them. This sample was included in a study of tumor-infiltrating lymphocytes in primary liver carcinoma. TCR beta cDNA was prepared out of approximately 500 ng total RNA by means of a constant-region primer. Three rounds of nested multiplex PCR with slightly modified ARM-PCR produced TCR beta libraries. Rounds one and two of PCR, each of 10 cycles, were primed with TRBV1-TRBV30 forward primers and a C-beta reverse primer. TCRdb reanalysed the multiplex PCR reads using MiXCR and keeps one entry per CDR3 protein. The sample has roughly 120,000 distinct CDR3 sequences, about 68% seen once. Co-extracting RNA and DNA was done with roughly 17-34 mg of unsorted bulk tissue as input.

The specimen was liver tumor tissue from sampling region 1. Subset given: tumor region T1, superior pole. The source of this sequence is a woman aged 55-69 years with primary liver carcinoma and hepatitis B virus infection. The chain uses TRBV28 and TRBJ1-5; D may be TRBD1 (5 bases). The CDR3 bases are TGTGCCAGCAGTTTATTTTGGGGGAATCAGCCCCAGCATTTT. Protein: CASSLFWGNQPQHF.